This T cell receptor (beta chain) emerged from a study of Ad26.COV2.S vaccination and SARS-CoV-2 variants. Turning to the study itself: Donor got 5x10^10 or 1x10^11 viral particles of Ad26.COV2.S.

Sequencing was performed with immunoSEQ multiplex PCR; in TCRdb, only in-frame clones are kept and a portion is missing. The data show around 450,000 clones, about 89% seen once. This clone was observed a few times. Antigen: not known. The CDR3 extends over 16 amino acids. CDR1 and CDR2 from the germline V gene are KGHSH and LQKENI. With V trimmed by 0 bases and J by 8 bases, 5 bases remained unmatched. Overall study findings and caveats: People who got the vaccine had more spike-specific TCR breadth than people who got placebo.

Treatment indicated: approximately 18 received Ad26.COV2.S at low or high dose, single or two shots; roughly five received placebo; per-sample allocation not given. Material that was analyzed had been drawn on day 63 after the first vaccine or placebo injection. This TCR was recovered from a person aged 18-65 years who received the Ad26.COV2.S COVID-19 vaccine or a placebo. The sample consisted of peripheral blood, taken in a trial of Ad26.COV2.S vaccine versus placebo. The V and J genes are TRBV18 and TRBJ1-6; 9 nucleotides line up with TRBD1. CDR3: CASSPPGGQGDSPLHF. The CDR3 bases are TGTGCCAGCTCACCACCGGGGGGACAGGGTGATTCACCCCTCCACTTT.